This T cell receptor (beta chain) was recovered during a study of blood T cell repertoires in COVID-19. Overall study: The study drew acute and convalescent COVID-19 samples from the United States, Italy and Spain.

V was cut by 1 base and J by 3 bases, with 7 bases left in between. CDR3 size: 13 residues. Germline loops: CDR1 GTSNPN, CDR2 SVGIG (reference sequence). The data were produced by immunoSEQ multiplex PCR, yet TCRdb's version contains in-frame clones alone and is incomplete. The sample has fewer than 75,000 clones; roughly nine tenths are singletons. This TCR came from a man aged 80 or over with acute or convalescent COVID-19. This chain connects TRBV30 to TRBJ1-5, with D uncertain. The sequenced material came from peripheral blood. CDR3 region: CAWSEQHNQPQHF. The CDR3 DNA reads TGTGCCTGGAGTGAACAGCACAATCAGCCCCAGCATTTT.